Below, one T cell receptor beta chain is given with its context. Its target is not known. The data stem from a study of CD8 T cells in ankylosing spondylitis. Whole-study results and caveats: Disease-linked clones bore a CD8+ phenotype and were relatively rare in peripheral blood. Seemingly characteristic of ankylosing spondylitis blood was a TCR beta motif consisting of 7 or 8 highly homologous variants. According to the report, clones linked to the disease were significantly enriched in matched synovial fluid samples taken from ankylosing spondylitis patients.

Trimming removed 6 bases from V and 4 bases from J; junction bases left unmatched: 12. The CDR3 covers 16 residues. Via MiXCR, TCRdb re-called the 5' RACE reads, giving one row per CDR3 protein. This table holds 250,000 or so distinct CDR3 sequences, 10% found once. This TCR was recovered from a male donor with ankylosing spondylitis or in good health (not recorded which). The sample taken for sequencing was blood, either unsorted or a sorted T cell fraction (not recorded which). The chain carries TRBV12-3 or TRBV12-4 and TRBJ2-3; 8 nucleotides agree with TRBD2. CDR3 nucleotide sequence: TGTGCCAGCAGCCGTCTATGGAGCGGGGGCCCAGATACGCAGTATTTT. Residues: CASSRLWSGGPDTQYF.